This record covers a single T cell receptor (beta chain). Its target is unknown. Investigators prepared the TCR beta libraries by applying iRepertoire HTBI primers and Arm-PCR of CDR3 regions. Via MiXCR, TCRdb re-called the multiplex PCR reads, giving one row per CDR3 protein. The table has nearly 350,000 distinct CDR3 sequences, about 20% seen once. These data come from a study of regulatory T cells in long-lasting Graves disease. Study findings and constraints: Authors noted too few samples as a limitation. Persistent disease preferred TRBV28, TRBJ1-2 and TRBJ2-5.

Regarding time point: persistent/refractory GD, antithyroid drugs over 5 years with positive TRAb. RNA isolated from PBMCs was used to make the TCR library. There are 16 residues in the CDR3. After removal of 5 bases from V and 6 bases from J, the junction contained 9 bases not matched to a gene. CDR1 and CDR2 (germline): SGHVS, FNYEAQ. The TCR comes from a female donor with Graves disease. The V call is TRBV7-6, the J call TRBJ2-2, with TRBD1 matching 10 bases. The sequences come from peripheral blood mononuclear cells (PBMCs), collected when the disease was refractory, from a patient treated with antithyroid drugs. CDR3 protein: CASSTRQGAGAGELFF. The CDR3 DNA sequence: TGTGCCAGCAGCACCCGACAGGGGGCAGGCGCCGGGGAGCTGTTTTTT.